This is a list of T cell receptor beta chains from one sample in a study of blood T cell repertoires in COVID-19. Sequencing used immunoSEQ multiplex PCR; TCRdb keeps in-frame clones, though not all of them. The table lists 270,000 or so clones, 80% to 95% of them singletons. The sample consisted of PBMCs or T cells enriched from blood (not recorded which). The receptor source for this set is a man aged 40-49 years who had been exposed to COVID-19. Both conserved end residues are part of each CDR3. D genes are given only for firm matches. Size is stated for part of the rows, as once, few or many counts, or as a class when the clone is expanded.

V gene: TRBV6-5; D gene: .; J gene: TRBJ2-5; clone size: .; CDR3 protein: CASSQQVQETQYF; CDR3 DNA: TGTGCCAGCAGTCAACAGGTTCAAGAGACCCAGTACTTC
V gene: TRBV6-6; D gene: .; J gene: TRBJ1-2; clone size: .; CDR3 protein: CASSPTLTLSGGSYGYTF; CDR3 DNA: TGTGCCAGCAGTCCTACCCTAACCTTATCCGGTGGTAGCTATGGCTACACCTTC
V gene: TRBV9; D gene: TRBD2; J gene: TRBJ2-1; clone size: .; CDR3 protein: CASSVGGREYNEQFF; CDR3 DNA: TGTGCCAGCAGCGTAGGCGGGAGAGAATACAATGAGCAGTTCTTC
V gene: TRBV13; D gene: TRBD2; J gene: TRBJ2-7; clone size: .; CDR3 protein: CASSLEASGAYEQYF; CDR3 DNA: TGTGCCAGCAGCTTAGAGGCTAGCGGGGCCTACGAGCAGTACTTC
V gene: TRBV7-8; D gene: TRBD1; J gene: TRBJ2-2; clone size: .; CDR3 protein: CASSRNRDRGAGELFF; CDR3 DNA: TGTGCCAGCAGCCGCAACCGGGACAGGGGGGCCGGGGAGCTGTTTTTT
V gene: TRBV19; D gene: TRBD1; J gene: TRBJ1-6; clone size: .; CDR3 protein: CASSVRDRGSPLHF; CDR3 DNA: TGTGCCAGTAGTGTCCGGGACAGGGGTTCACCCCTCCACTTT
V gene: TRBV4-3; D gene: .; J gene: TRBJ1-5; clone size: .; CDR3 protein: CASSQDRRQPQHF; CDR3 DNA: TGCGCCAGCAGCCAAGACAGGCGCCAGCCCCAGCATTTT
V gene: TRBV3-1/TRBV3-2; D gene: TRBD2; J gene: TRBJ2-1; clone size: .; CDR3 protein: CASSPTSGGYNEQFF; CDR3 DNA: TGTGCCAGCAGCCCAACTAGCGGGGGATACAATGAGCAGTTCTTC
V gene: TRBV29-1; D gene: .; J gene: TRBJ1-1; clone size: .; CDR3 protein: CSVISEATEAFF; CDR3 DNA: TGCAGCGTGATTTCCGAGGCCACTGAAGCTTTCTTT
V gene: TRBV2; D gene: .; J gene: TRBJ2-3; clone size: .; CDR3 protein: CASSAGGTDTQYF; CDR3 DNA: TGTGCCAGCAGTGCGGGGGGCACAGATACGCAGTATTTT
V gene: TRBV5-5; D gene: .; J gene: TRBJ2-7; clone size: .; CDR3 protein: CASTSLTGGSYEQYF; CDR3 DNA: TGTGCCAGCACCTCCCTCACAGGCGGCTCCTACGAGCAGTACTTC
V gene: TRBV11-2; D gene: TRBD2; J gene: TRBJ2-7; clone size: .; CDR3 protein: CASSLTSGFSYEQYF; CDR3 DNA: TGTGCCAGCAGTCTCACTAGCGGTTTTTCCTACGAGCAGTACTTC
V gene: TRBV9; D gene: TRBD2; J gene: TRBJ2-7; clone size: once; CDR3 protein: CASSPGTSGYEQYF; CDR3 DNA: TGTGCCAGCAGCCCCGGGACTAGCGGCTACGAGCAGTACTTC
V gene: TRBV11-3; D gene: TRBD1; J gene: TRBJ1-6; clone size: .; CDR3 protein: CASSFNRTGQNSPLHF; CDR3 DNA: TGTGCCAGCAGCTTCAACCGGACAGGGCAGAATTCACCCCTCCACTTT
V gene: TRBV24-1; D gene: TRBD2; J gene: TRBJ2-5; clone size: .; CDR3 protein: CATSDSTGTSGGGETQYF; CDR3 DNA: TGTGCCACCAGTGATTCAACCGGGACTAGCGGGGGTGGTGAGACCCAGTACTTC
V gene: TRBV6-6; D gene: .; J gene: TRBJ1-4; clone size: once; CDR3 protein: CASSQTSSIPTTNEKLFF; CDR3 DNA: TGTGCCAGCAGTCAAACCTCCAGTATCCCAACAACTAATGAAAAACTGTTTTTT
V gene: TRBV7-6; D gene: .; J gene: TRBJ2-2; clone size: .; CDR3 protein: CASSLVTGNTGELFF; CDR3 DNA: TGTGCCAGCAGCTTAGTAACAGGGAACACCGGGGAGCTGTTTTTT
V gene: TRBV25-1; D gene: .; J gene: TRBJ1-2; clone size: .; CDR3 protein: CASSAQGYGYTF; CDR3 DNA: TGTGCCAGCAGTGCACAGGGCTATGGCTACACCTTC
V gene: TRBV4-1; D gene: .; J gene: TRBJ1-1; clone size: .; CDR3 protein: CASSQGPEQGNTEAFF; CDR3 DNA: TGCGCCAGCAGCCAAGGGCCGGAACAGGGAAACACTGAAGCTTTCTTT
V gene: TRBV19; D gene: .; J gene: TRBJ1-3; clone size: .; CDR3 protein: CASSIQGISGNTIYF; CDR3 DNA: TGTGCCAGTAGTATCCAGGGTATCTCTGGAAACACCATATATTTT
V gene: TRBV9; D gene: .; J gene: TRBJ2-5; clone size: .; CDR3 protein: CASSVAPGQETQYF; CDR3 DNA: TGTGCCAGCAGCGTAGCTCCGGGACAAGAGACCCAGTACTTC
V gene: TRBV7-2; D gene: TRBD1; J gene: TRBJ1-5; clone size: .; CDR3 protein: CASSAETGTNQPQHF; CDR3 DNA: TGTGCCAGCAGCGCAGAGACAGGGACGAATCAGCCCCAGCATTTT
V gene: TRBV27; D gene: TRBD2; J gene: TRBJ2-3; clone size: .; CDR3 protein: CASSFRGRRGDTQYF; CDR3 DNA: TGTGCCAGCAGTTTCCGCGGGAGGAGAGGAGATACGCAGTATTTT
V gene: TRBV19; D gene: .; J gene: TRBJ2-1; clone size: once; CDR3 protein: CASSIPRGRHNEQFF; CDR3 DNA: TGTGCCAGTAGTATCCCCAGGGGGAGGCACAATGAGCAGTTCTTC
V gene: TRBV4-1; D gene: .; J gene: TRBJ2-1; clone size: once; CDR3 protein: CASSQDPRSYEQFF; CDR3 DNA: TGCGCCAGCAGCCAAGATCCCCGGAGCTATGAGCAGTTCTTC
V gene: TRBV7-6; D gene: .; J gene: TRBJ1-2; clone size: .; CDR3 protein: CASSLDGGVYGYTF; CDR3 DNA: TGTGCCAGCAGCTTAGATGGCGGCGTGTATGGCTACACCTTC
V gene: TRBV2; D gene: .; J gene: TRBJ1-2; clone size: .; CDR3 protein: CARTEANYGYTF; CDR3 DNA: TGTGCCAGGACAGAAGCTAACTATGGCTACACCTTC
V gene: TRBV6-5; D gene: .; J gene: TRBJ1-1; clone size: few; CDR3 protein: CASSYAENTEAFF; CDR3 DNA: TGTGCCAGCAGTTATGCAGAGAACACTGAAGCTTTCTTT
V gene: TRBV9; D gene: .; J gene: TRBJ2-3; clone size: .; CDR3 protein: CASSERNRDPDTQYF; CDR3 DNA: TGTGCCAGCAGCGAACGAAACAGGGACCCAGATACGCAGTATTTT